The 27 T cell receptor beta chains reported below all come from one sample, sequenced in a study of tumor and adjacent non-tumor tissue in lung cancer. RNA was extracted from bulk tissue without any cell sorting. This non-tumor lung sample came from over 3 cm beyond the tumor edge. Three rounds of nested PCR, following a modified ARM-PCR protocol, produced the TCRbeta library. TCRdb re-called the multiplex PCR reads with MiXCR, one entry per CDR3 protein. Here the sample spans 60,000 or so distinct CDR3 sequences, roughly two thirds being singletons. The material sequenced was distant non-tumor lung tissue. The receptors shown here come from a man between 65 and 79 years old with non-small cell lung cancer.

A word on this clonotype: Compared with germline, one end of the junction differs, possibly owing to a read error. The chain recombines TRBV7-9 with TRBJ2-7, with D perhaps given as TRBD1 or TRBD2 (7 bases each). CDR1 is SEHNR, CDR2 FQNEAQ, per germline (reference sequence). The CDR3 is 16 residues long. CDR3 sequence reads: CVSTLRQGGGPYEQYF. CDR3 sequence (DNA): TGTGTCAGCACCTTAAGGCAGGGAGGGGGCCCCTACGAGCAGTACTTC.

In its sample, this clonotype was seen a few times. The rearrangement uses TRBV30 and TRBJ2-1; D might be TRBD1 or TRBD2, each matching 5 bases. Trimming cost V 4 bases and J 0 bases, with 10 bases left between them. Germline V CDR1 and CDR2: GTSNPN, SVGIG (reference sequence). This CDR3 spans 14 amino acids. CDR3 region: CAWTPRGSYNEQFF. The DNA for the CDR3 is TGTGCCTGGACTCCGAGGGGCTCCTACAATGAGCAGTTCTTC.

With respect to this clonotype: A read error may explain this, as a much larger clone is one base away. The CDR3 DNA reads as TGTGCCAGCAGAGGACGGGAAAATAAGCCCCAGCATTTT. It is translated as CASRGRENKPQHF. The chain joins TRBV6-6 to TRBJ1-5; D remains ambiguous. Germline values: CDR1 MNHNY, CDR2 SVGAGI (reference sequence). The CDR3 runs to 13 residues. The V gene lost 6 bases and the J gene lost 8 bases, with 14 bases spanning the gap.

This clonotype showed up just once. Since a much larger clone is just one base distant, this may be a read error. The rearrangement uses TRBV6-2 or TRBV6-3 and TRBJ2-1; 8 bases line up with TRBD1. The CDR3 sequence is 13 residues long. Germline V CDR1 and CDR2: MNHEY, SVGEGT. The CDR3 DNA follows: TGTGTCAGCGGCCGACAGGGGCAGGGTGAGCAGTTCTTC. Encoded protein: CVSGRQGQGEQFF.

On this clonotype itself: The CDR3 ends on some other residue instead of the conserved phenylalanine or tryptophan, so this is likely a read error. The chain is built from TRBV6-1 and TRBJ2-2; D unclear. V gave up 6 bases and J gave up 6 bases, with 17 bases separating them. The CDR3 sequence is 15 residues long. Germline V lookup: CDR1 MNHNS, CDR2 SASEGT. CDR3 loop: CASRPSGLGPGELFI. The DNA of the CDR3 is TGTGCCAGCAGGCCCAGTGGGTTGGGCCCCGGGGAGCTGTTTATT.

At least ten counts were recorded for this clonotype. The chain recombines TRBV4-1 with TRBJ2-7; D tentatively reads TRBD1 or TRBD2 (6 bases each). The CDR3 runs 17 residues. The V gene's germline CDR1 is MGHRA and CDR2 YSYEKL. V lost 2 bases to trimming and J lost 1 base, with 18 bases between them. As DNA, the CDR3 is TGCGCCAGCAGCCAACGCTTCGGAACAGGGAGGTCCTACGAGCAGTACTTC. As protein: CASSQRFGTGRSYEQYF.

Of note for this clonotype: A much larger clone lies a single base off, so this may be a read error. The chain links TRBV7-9 to TRBJ1-4, with D possibly TRBD1 on 6 matching bases. This CDR3 region has 14 residues. Trimming removed 7 bases at V and 8 bases at J, with 17 bases between. From germline, CDR1 is SEHNR and CDR2 FQNEAQ (reference sequence). The CDR3 here is CASTPTIQGEKLFF. Written as DNA, the CDR3 is TGTGCCAGCACCCCAACGATTCAGGGGGAAAAACTGTTTTTT.

The chain recombines TRBV4-1 with TRBJ2-5; perhaps TRBD1 as D (5 bases). Per germline, CDR1 MGHRA and CDR2 YSYEKL. CDR3 length: 16 amino acids. With 0 bases removed from V and 5 bases from J, the gap between germline ends came to 16 bases. The CDR3 sequence: CASSQDIAGCWETQYF. The CDR3 nucleotides are TGCGCCAGCAGCCAAGATATAGCAGGGTGCTGGGAGACCCAGTACTTC.

This clonotype is labeled as medium-sized. The V call is TRBV29-1, the J call TRBJ2-7; D is uncertain. This CDR3 has 11 amino acids. The V end lost 7 bases, the J end lost 0 bases, and 7 bases lay between the germline ends. Germline lookup yields CDR1 SQVTM and CDR2 ANQGSEA. CDR3: CSGTSSYEQYF. The CDR3 DNA reads TGCAGCGGGACCTCCTCCTACGAGCAGTACTTC.

The sample holds a few counts of this clonotype. With a much larger clone just one base away, this may be a read error. The chain combines TRBV12-3 or TRBV12-4 with TRBJ2-3; weak D call: TRBD2 (5 bases). CDR3 length: 13 residues. The CDR3 sequence is CASSLMGRDTRYF. The CDR3 DNA is TGTGCCAGCAGTTTAATGGGGAGAGATACGCGGTATTTT.

The V gene is TRBV5-4, the J gene TRBJ1-6, with D tentatively TRBD1 (5 bases). CDR1 is SGHNT, CDR2 YYREEE, per germline (reference sequence). Trimming pared 4 bases from V and 15 bases from J, leaving 14 bases between. The CDR3 has 12 residues. CDR3 region: CASSPIGANLHF. CDR3 DNA sequence: TGTGCCAGCAGCCCCATAGGGGCCAACCTCCACTTT.

In its sample, this clonotype was seen many times. This rearrangement joins TRBV29-1 to TRBJ2-2, with 7 bases fitting TRBD1. This CDR3 region has 13 residues. Germline V gene data show CDR1 as SQVTM and CDR2 as ANQGSEA. V was pared by 7 bases and J by 6 bases, with 8 bases of the junction left unmatched. In DNA, the CDR3 is TGCAGCGGGGGACAGACATCAGCCGGGGAGCTGTTTTTT. It is translated as CSGGQTSAGELFF.

Details on this clonotype: A much larger clone lies a single base off, so this may be a read error. J is TRBJ2-1 and V is TRBV29-1, with TRBD2 matching over 9 bases. The DNA end is a closer match to TRBJ2-7, so the J assignment may be wrong. Germline-derived CDR1 and CDR2 are SQVTM and ANQGSEA. This CDR3 region has 14 residues. The CDR3 is CSGRTSAVYNEQYF. The CDR3, as DNA: TGCAGCGGGCGGACTAGCGCAGTTTACAATGAGCAGTACTTC.

This clonotype was observed once. Given a much more abundant clone one base away, this may be a read error. The chain links TRBV7-8 to TRBJ2-3; 7 nucleotides align to TRBD2. Germline V gene lookup returns CDR1 SGHVS and CDR2 FQNEAQ. The CDR3 extends over 13 amino acids. CDR3: CASSLADTDTQYF. The CDR3 DNA follows: TGTGCCAGCAGCCTAGCGGACACAGATACGCAGTATTTT.

Worth noting for this clonotype: This clone may be a read error of a much larger clone one base away. The rearrangement joins TRBV10-3 to TRBJ2-1; D not certain. Per the germline V gene, CDR1 is ENHRY and CDR2 is SYGVKD. CDR3 length: 13 residues. CDR3 residues: CAISPPGYNELFF. The CDR3 DNA is TGTGCCATCAGTCCCCCGGGCTACAATGAGCTGTTCTTC.

A remark on this clonotype: As the CDR3 is not closed by the conserved phenylalanine or tryptophan, this likely results from a read error. CDR3 protein: CASSGVAGLWETQYS. CDR3 in DNA: TGTGCCAGCAGCGGGGTAGCGGGGCTTTGGGAGACTCAGTACTCC. The rearrangement links TRBV28 to TRBJ2-5; 8 bases agree with TRBD2. Germline CDR1 MDHEN, CDR2 SYDVKM. CDR3 length equals 15 residues.

With regard to this clonotype: One end of the junction varies from germline; a read error may be responsible. The CDR3 loop reads CATGKVNYEQLF. The CDR3 DNA reads as TGTGCTACCGGGAAGGTAAACTACGAGCAGCTCTTC. The chain recombines TRBV10-3 with TRBJ2-7, with a weak D call TRBD2 (5 bases). This CDR3 region has 12 residues. Germline loops: CDR1 ENHRY, CDR2 SYGVKD.

Points on this clonotype: Mismatch with germline at one junction end may stem from a read error. CDR3 sequence (DNA): TGCGCCAACAGCGAGGAAGGGCTCCGGGGTACAGATACGCAGTATTTT. Protein sequence: CANSEEGLRGTDTQYF. This chain joins TRBV5-1 and TRBJ2-3; maybe TRBD2 (5 bases). This CDR3 contains 16 residues. CDR1 and CDR2 (germline): SGHRS, YFSETQ.

This clonotype was recorded at least ten times. This chain uses TRBV6-5 with TRBJ1-1; D is uncertain. The CDR3 length is 15 residues. Germline CDR1 MNHEY, CDR2 SVGAGI. The V end lost 6 bases, the J end lost 0 bases, and 14 bases lay between the germline ends. In DNA form, the CDR3 reads TGTGCCAGCAGAGCGGGCCCCAATATGAACACTGAAGCTTTCTTT. Protein product: CASRAGPNMNTEAFF.

A remark on this clonotype: Since a much larger clone is just one base distant, this may be a read error. This sequence joins TRBV7-8 and TRBJ2-7; possibly TRBD1 or TRBD2 for D (5 bases each). The germline V gene has CDR1 SGHVS and CDR2 FQNEAQ. CDR3 length: 14 residues. DNA for the CDR3: TGTGTCAGCAGCTCCTGGGACGGAGCTTCCGAGCAGTACTTC. It is translated as CVSSSWDGASEQYF.

The CDR3 spells CASSHGLIRQYF. As DNA, the CDR3 is TGTGCCAGCAGTCACGGACTTATCAGGCAGTACTTC. The V call is TRBV12-3 or TRBV12-4, the J call TRBJ2-7; D perhaps matches TRBD2 (5 bases). Trimming pared 5 bases from V and 9 bases from J, leaving 14 bases between. The CDR3 contains 12 residues.

V usage is TRBV11-2 and J usage is TRBJ2-5; D not certain. Deletions cut 2 bases from V and 0 bases from J, with 10 bases between. CDR3 length equals 15 residues. Germline loops: CDR1 SGHAT, CDR2 FQNNGV. This CDR3 reads CASSLLGRNQETQYF. The DNA of the CDR3 is TGTGCCAGCAGCTTACTGGGCAGGAACCAAGAGACCCAGTACTTC.

As to this clonotype: Since a much larger clone is just one base distant, this may be a read error. The chain has TRBV13 and TRBJ2-7, with D unclear. Germline-derived CDR1 and CDR2 are PRHDT and FYEKMQ (reference sequence). V was shortened by 5 bases and J by 4 bases, with 21 bases between the two germline ends. This CDR3 has 16 residues. The CDR3 coding sequence is TGTGCCAGCAGCATGACGTTGGCCCCACGTTCATACGAGCAGTACTTC. It yields the protein CASSMTLAPRSYEQYF.

The chain uses TRBV10-2 and TRBJ1-1; the D is unclear. The CDR3 loop spans 12 amino acids. CDR1 and CDR2 from the germline V gene are WSHSY and SAAADI. The CDR3 DNA is TGCGGCAGAGCCGGGCAGAGGACTGAAGCTTTCTTT. It translates to CGRAGQRTEAFF.

Concerning this clonotype itself: This CDR3 fails to terminate in the conserved phenylalanine or tryptophan, so it likely reflects a read error. The chain links TRBV5-4 to TRBJ2-3; no clear D gene. V was cut by 4 bases and J by 1 base, with 19 bases left in between. The CDR3 spans 17 residues. CDR1 and CDR2 from the germline V gene are SGHNT and YYREEE (reference sequence). The CDR3 loop is CASSRLLTQGGTDTQYS. CDR3 nucleotides: TGTGCCAGCAGCCGCCTTCTGACCCAAGGTGGCACAGATACGCAGTATTCT.

On this clonotype itself: At one end the junction does not follow the germline gene, possibly because of a read error. CDR3 nucleotides: TGTACCAGCAGTGAAAGGGGAGGAGCTCGAAAACTGTTTTTT. Protein sequence: CTSSERGGARKLFF. The chain is built from TRBV6-1 and TRBJ1-4; possibly TRBD1 for D (5 bases). Germline V gene sequence: CDR1 MNHNS, CDR2 SASEGT. There are 14 residues in the CDR3.

This clonotype was counted a few times. An end of the junction does not agree with germline; a read error may underlie this. The chain couples TRBV6-1 to TRBJ2-6, with D maybe TRBD1 (6 bases). This CDR3 is built from 16 residues. Germline V gene sequence: CDR1 MNHNS, CDR2 SASEGT. CDR3 in amino acids: CASSAEDSSRANVLTF. The CDR3 DNA reads as TGTGCCAGCAGTGCTGAGGACAGCTCTAGGGCCAACGTCCTGACATTC.